This TCR beta chain was observed in a study of OX40 agonist ivuxolimab in advanced cancers. Findings and caveats of the study: CD8+ T cells averaged more expanded clones than CD4+.

TCRdb keeps only in-frame clones here, not all; method: immunoSEQ multiplex PCR. The data contain 77,000 or so clones, roughly 85% of them singletons. Note on this clone: The target antigen is unknown.

Between the trimmed V and J ends, which lost 7 bases and 0 bases, there was a span of 12 bases. Germline V gives CDR1 SGHNT, CDR2 YYREEE (reference sequence). This CDR3 is 14 amino acids long. Sequences were derived from CD4+ or CD8+ T cells sorted from blood, sampled in a trial of the OX40 agonist ivuxolimab. This chain joins TRBV5-4 and TRBJ2-3; D possibly corresponds to TRBD2 (5 bases). This sequence was found in an adult with an advanced solid tumor such as melanoma, head and neck, liver or kidney cancer. The CDR3 region has the DNA TGTGCCAGCTTTAGTAGCGCTAGCACAGATACGCAGTATTTT. Protein: CASFSSASTDTQYF.